This T cell receptor (beta chain) was profiled in a study of T cell responses to AZD1222 COVID-19 vaccine (dated by TCRdb to 2020 to 2022). Regarding the complete study: AZD1222 recipients with second doses at about 4 weeks or about 12 weeks were pooled, because spike-specific TCR depth and breadth did not differ between schedules. TCR sequencing covered roughly 230 trial participants: around 210 given two doses of AZD1222 and 26 given two doses of MenACWY control vaccine. Enrollment into the trials was organized by age into subgroups of 18-55, 56-69 and 70-plus years, and those subgroups contained roughly 160, 29 and 62 TCR-sequenced participants, respectively. Overall study outcomes, separate from this receptor: After two AZD1222 doses, both the breadth and the depth of spike-specific TCRs were significantly higher than at day 0 and than in MenACWY recipients. In the small 56-69-year group, the increase in depth fell short of significance, most likely because of low power. The vaccine-associated CD4 TCRs covered the entire spike protein, and the dominant responses fell in regions 160-218 and 743-854. No day 14 peak-response samples were available, so repertoires were characterized only after the peak T cell response. Nearly half of unique spike-specific TCRs reportedly recognized epitopes outside regions mutated in the B.1.351 and B.1.1.7 variants. Participants were mostly white British, with more females than males. The authors suggested clonal diversity may have been underestimated. Conclusions about previously exposed vaccinees are limited because only five to seven AZD1222 recipients were SARS-CoV-2 seropositive at baseline.

The germline V gene (reference sequence) gives CDR1 as LNHDA and CDR2 as SQIVND. The CDR3, from cysteine to phenylalanine, totals 12 residues. Only the CDR3 part of the read is kept: 36 bases, read in frame from the first base. Trimming costs V 3 bases and J 9 bases, and their ends lie 11 bases apart. The CDR3 regions of human TCRbeta chains were analyzed by immunosequencing. The paper's data handling went like this. Repertoire TCRs were matched against a reference library of SARS-CoV-2-specific TCRs generated with the MIRA antigen-specificity platform. Breadth was defined as the fraction of unique TCRs that were SARS-CoV-2-associated, and depth was defined as the fraction of total T cells that were SARS-CoV-2-associated. Using the MIRA data, each spike-specific TCR was assigned both to the spike region to which the TCR was reactive and to a CD4 or CD8 class. Log10-transformed breadth and depth values were compared by one-way ANOVA with Sidak's multiple comparisons tests. Entries here come from immuneACCESS through TCRdb and include only in-frame sequences with V and J called. Some clones fail to appear in such tables; in the studies checked, an unresolved V gene covers under half of the shortfall, and the cause of the remainder is unknown. From that table come the V and J calls and clone size; the DNA was used to work out D and trimming. This sample is represented by about 57,000 clones; 85% of them were singletons. The top ten clones comprise roughly 19% of the sample.

The time point tag for this specimen amounts to: baseline before first vaccination. Vaccinee samples were obtained from the UK trials COV001 and COV002, which included a single-blind randomized controlled phase 2/3 trial of AZD1222 (ChAdOx1 nCoV-19) in healthy adults. Trial participant PBMC samples were collected at day 0 and day 28 after the second dose for TCRbeta chain sequencing. A word on this clone: Its antigen is unknown. No base-level quality is on record; no much larger clone is a single base apart.

This specimen consisted of peripheral blood, obtained on day 0 of AZD1222 vaccination. This receptor was obtained from an adult in good health. The rearranged chain carries TRBV19 and TRBJ1-1; 6 matching bases give a weak D call of TRBD1. The encoded CDR3 is CASSIRGGQAFF. The DNA is as follows: TGTGCCAGTAGTATCCGGGGGGGGCAAGCTTTCTTT.